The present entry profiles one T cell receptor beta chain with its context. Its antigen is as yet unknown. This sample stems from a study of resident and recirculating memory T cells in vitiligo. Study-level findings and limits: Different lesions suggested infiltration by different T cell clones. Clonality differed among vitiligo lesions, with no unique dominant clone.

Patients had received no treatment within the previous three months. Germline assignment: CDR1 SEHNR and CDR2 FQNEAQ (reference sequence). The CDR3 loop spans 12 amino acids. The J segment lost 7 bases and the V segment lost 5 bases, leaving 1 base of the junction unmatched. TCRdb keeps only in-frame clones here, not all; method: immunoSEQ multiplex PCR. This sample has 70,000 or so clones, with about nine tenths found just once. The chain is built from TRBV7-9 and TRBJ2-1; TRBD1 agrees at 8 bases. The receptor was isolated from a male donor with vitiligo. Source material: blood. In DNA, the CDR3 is TGTGCCAGCAGCCGGACAGGGAATGAGCAGTTCTTC. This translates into CASSRTGNEQFF.